This T cell receptor beta chain was recovered during a study of CD8+CD57+ T cells in acquired aplastic anemia. Genomic DNA was employed as the template in profiling TCR beta VDJ and CDR3. TCRdb ran MiXCR on the reads and lists one entry per CDR3 protein. There are some 42,000 distinct CDR3 sequences in the sample; roughly two thirds occur only once, and 23% lies in the top ten. The CDR3 covers 12 residues. Germline CDR1 DFQATT, CDR2 SNEGSKA (reference sequence). Trimming shortened V by 3 bases and J by 7 bases, and 7 bases separated the two germline ends. The receptor's source is a human donor in good health, serving as a control. Material: sorted CD4+, CD8+, or CD8+CD57+ T cells (not recorded which) from PBMCs. V and J are TRBV20-1 and TRBJ1-6; a possible D gene is TRBD1 (5 bases). The CDR3 spells CSARWGNSPLHF. The CDR3 DNA is TGCAGTGCTAGGTGGGGGAATTCACCCCTCCACTTT.